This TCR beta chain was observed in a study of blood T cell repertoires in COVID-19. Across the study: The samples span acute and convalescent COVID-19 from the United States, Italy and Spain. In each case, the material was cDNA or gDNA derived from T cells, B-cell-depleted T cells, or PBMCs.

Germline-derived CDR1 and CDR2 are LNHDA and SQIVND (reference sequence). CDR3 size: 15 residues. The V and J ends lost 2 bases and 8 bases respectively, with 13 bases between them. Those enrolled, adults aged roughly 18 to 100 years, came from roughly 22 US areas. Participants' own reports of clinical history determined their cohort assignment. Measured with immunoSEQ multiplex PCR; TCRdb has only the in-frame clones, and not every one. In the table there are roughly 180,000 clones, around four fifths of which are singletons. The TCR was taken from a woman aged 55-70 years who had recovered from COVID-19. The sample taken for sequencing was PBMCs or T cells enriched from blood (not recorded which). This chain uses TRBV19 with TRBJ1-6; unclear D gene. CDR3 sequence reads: CASSIRTGKYSPLHF. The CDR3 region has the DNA TGTGCCAGTAGTATACGGACGGGGAAGTATTCACCCCTCCACTTT.